This TCR beta chain comes out of a study of cytomegalovirus exposure and HLA in healthy donors. Notes on the study in general: Later on, a genetic analysis was performed. It linked a missense variant in DCLRE1C with V- and J-gene trimming of TCR beta.

Points on this clone: The antigen is unknown. This sequence is one base from a far larger clone and is likely a read error.

Vbeta (60) and Jbeta (13) primers were used in the PCR. TCRdb's copy holds only in-frame clones and misses some; the assay was immunoSEQ multiplex PCR. The data contain roughly 100,000 clones, 81% of them singletons. The source is a human donor in good health. Sequencing used PBMCs.

The CDR3 here is CASSGTGVETEYF. For the CDR3, the DNA is TGTGCCAGCAGCGGCACAGGGGTAGAGACCGAGTACTTC. The chain is built from TRBV28 and TRBJ2-5, with 7 bases fitting TRBD1. The germline V gene has CDR1 MDHEN and CDR2 SYDVKM. The CDR3 sequence is 13 residues long.